This T cell receptor beta chain was captured in a study of CD8 T cells in Susac syndrome (dated by TCRdb to 2018 to 2020). As for the study more broadly: Whether CD8+ T cell activation and differentiation in Susac syndrome was antigen driven was tested using repertoire sequencing. Clonality of the CD8+ T cell repertoire was compared between over 10 healthy donors, roughly 14 Susac syndrome patients and roughly 16 multiple sclerosis patients.

RNA was extracted using the RNeasy kit, and roughly 0.5 to 1 microgram was reverse transcribed with random hexamers. The immunoSEQ multiplex PCR assay, which covers 54 Vbeta and 13 Jbeta segments, was used to amplify TCR beta CDR3 regions. To correct PCR amplification bias, a synthetic template baseline was used for both primer optimization and computational correction. Per the source publication's procedure: Reads were annotated to V, D and J genes according to IMGT and were analyzed with immunoSEQ Analyzer, with only productive sequences retained. To calculate clonality, Shannon entropy was normalized by log2 of the number of productive unique sequences and then subtracted from one. For each patient and control, public and private clones were evaluated among the 100 most prevalent clones. Susac-specific clones were defined as absent from healthy and MS cohorts, some 1,000 published viral clones and other ImmuneACCESS disease sequences. Through fastp at Q25 and MiXCR, TCRdb rebuilt clones from the public reads, retaining in-frame beta chains. Records with the same CDR3 protein are collapsed into one entry carrying the most frequent genes and DNA. What appears here as the V and J calls and clone size reflects TCRdb's work, not the paper's. This sample is represented by 70,000 to 100,000 distinct CDR3 sequences; approximately 92% of them were singletons. The ten largest clones take up 0.32% of the sample.

This clonotype was counted once. The clone's antigen remains unknown. Per-nucleotide qualities are absent, and no much larger clonotype sits a single base away. A single read offers scant evidence. The CDR3 holds 15 amino acids from the cysteine to the phenylalanine. The only DNA kept is the CDR3, 45 bases in frame from the first base. V is pared back by 6 bases and J by 1 base, with 14 bases lying between the germline termini. Study-level results and caveats: The study acknowledged that relatively few individuals were included in the TCR sequencing and HLA analysis.

Peripheral blood CD8+ and CD4+ T cells from healthy donors, Susac syndrome patients and multiple sclerosis patients were profiled using high-throughput TCR beta sequencing. The healthy donors served as controls matched for age and sex. Bulk CD8+ and CD4+ T cells were purified by magnetic negative isolation, whereas CD8+ TEMRA cells were enriched by FACS. Blood was drawn into EDTA tubes, processed within 24 hours, and PBMCs were isolated by density gradient centrifugation. PBMCs intended for TCR sequencing were cryopreserved in liquid nitrogen and were subsequently thawed in a 37 degrees C water bath. Purity of sorted or isolated CD4+, CD8+ and CD8+ TEMRA cells was at least 90%.

The V and J genes are TRBV12-3 or TRBV12-4 and TRBJ2-3, with no reliable assignment of the D segment. This sequence was found in a human donor in good health. Sequenced: CD8+ T cells from PBMCs. The sequenced DNA: TGTGCCAGCAGCCGCGGAATACCCGGCACAGATACGCAGTATTTT. This yields the protein CASSRGIPGTDTQYF.